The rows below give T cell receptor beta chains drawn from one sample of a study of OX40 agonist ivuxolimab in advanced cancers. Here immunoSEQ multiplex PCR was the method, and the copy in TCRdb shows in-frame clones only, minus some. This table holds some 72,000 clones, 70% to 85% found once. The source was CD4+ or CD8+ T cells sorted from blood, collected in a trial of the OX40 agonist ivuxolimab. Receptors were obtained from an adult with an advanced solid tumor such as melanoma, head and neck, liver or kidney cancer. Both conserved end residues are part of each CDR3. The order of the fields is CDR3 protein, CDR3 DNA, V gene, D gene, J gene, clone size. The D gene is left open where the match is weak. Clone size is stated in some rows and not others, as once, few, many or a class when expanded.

CASRTPGTVNEQFF | TGTGCCAGCCGGACCCCCGGGACTGTGAATGAGCAGTTCTTC | TRBV28 | - | TRBJ2-1 | -
CASRQGTTRDEQFF | TGTGCCAGCAGACAGGGGACAACGAGGGATGAGCAGTTCTTC | TRBV28 | TRBD1 | TRBJ2-1 | few
CASSVLGGVRRTNEKLFF | TGTGCCAGCAGCGTCCTTGGGGGGGTTCGTCGAACTAATGAAAAACTGTTTTTT | TRBV21-1 | - | TRBJ1-4 | -
CASSEQGQGGYGYTF | TGCGCCAGCAGCGAGCAGGGACAGGGGGGCTATGGCTACACCTTC | TRBV5-1 | TRBD1 | TRBJ1-2 | -
CASRISGGSTDTQYF | TGCGCCAGCAGAATTAGCGGGGGTAGCACAGATACGCAGTATTTT | TRBV5-1 | TRBD2 | TRBJ2-3 | -
CAWTSRRQNTEAFF | TGTGCCTGGACCTCGCGGCGGCAGAACACTGAAGCTTTCTTT | TRBV30 | - | TRBJ1-1 | -
CASSFIAGARDTQYF | TGTGCCAGCAGCTTCATAGCGGGAGCACGAGATACGCAGTATTTT | TRBV7-2 | TRBD2 | TRBJ2-3 | -
CASSQARLAGGANTGELFF | TGTGCCAGCAGCCAAGCCCGACTAGCGGGGGGGGCGAACACCGGGGAGCTGTTTTTT | TRBV4-2 | TRBD2 | TRBJ2-2 | -
CAWSASYGYTF | TGTGCCTGGAGTGCCTCTTATGGCTACACCTTC | TRBV30 | - | TRBJ1-2 | -
CASSQDTGAQGYTF | TGCGCCAGCAGCCAGGACACAGGGGCCCAGGGCTACACCTTC | TRBV4-3 | TRBD1 | TRBJ1-2 | -
CASKTPSRGAGEQFF | TGCGCCAGCAAAACCCCCTCCCGGGGGGCGGGTGAGCAGTTCTTC | TRBV5-1 | - | TRBJ2-1 | -
CASSQGLAGGQAKNIQYF | TGCGCCAGCAGCCAAGGACTAGCGGGAGGGCAAGCCAAAAACATTCAGTACTTC | TRBV4-1 | TRBD2 | TRBJ2-4 | -
CASSLNYGGEETQYF | TGTGCCAGCAGCTTAAACTACGGGGGCGAGGAGACCCAGTACTTC | TRBV7-6 | - | TRBJ2-5 | once
CASSPPETLGTQYF | TGTGCCAGCTCACCACCGGAGACACTAGGGACCCAGTACTTC | TRBV18 | - | TRBJ2-5 | -
CASSVATGTRSSYNEQFF | TGTGCCAGCAGCGTAGCTACCGGGACTAGAAGCTCCTACAATGAGCAGTTCTTC | TRBV9 | TRBD2 | TRBJ2-1 | -
CASSWGGGGDTQYF | TGTGCCAGCAGCTGGGGGGGTGGTGGGGATACGCAGTATTTT | TRBV11-3 | TRBD2 | TRBJ2-3 | -
CASSATATNEKLFF | TGTGCCAGCAGCGCCACTGCAACTAATGAAAAACTGTTTTTT | TRBV9 | - | TRBJ1-4 | few
CSVYELGSYNEQFF | TGCAGCGTCTACGAACTAGGCTCCTACAATGAGCAGTTCTTC | TRBV29-1 | - | TRBJ2-1 | -
CASTPSTSGYQETQYF | TGTGCCAGTACCCCCTCGACTAGCGGGTACCAAGAGACCCAGTACTTC | TRBV19 | TRBD2 | TRBJ2-5 | -
CASIEGAFGNQPQHF | TGTGCCAGCATTGAGGGGGCGTTTGGCAATCAGCCCCAGCATTTT | TRBV6-1 | TRBD1 | TRBJ1-5 | -
CASSDSGLQETQYF | TGTGCCAGCAGTGACTCCGGACTACAAGAGACCCAGTACTTC | TRBV6-6 | - | TRBJ2-5 | -
CAIGSGDTQYF | TGTGCCATCGGGTCTGGGGATACGCAGTATTTT | TRBV10-3 | - | TRBJ2-3 | -
CASSLQAGPTDTQYF | TGTGCCAGCAGCCTCCAAGCGGGGCCCACAGATACGCAGTATTTT | TRBV5-4 | TRBD2 | TRBJ2-3 | -
CASSSNGQLSGNTIYF | TGCGCCAGCAGCAGTAACGGGCAGCTCTCTGGAAACACCATATATTTT | TRBV5-1 | - | TRBJ1-3 | -
CASSKTRDRDSPLHF | TGTGCCAGTAGTAAGACCCGGGACAGGGATTCACCCCTCCACTTT | TRBV19 | TRBD1 | TRBJ1-6 | few
CASSLGDRGSTDTQYF | TGTGCCAGCAGCTTAGGGGACAGGGGAAGCACAGATACGCAGTATTTT | TRBV7-9 | TRBD1 | TRBJ2-3 | -
CSVDAQGRDGYTF | TGCAGCGTTGATGCTCAGGGTCGGGATGGCTACACCTTC | TRBV29-1 | - | TRBJ1-2 | -
CASSKTTSGAETQYF | TGTGCCAGCAGCAAGACCACTAGCGGGGCCGAGACCCAGTACTTC | TRBV11-3 | TRBD2 | TRBJ2-5 | -
CASSERSNPGLAGSLRDTQYF | TGTGCCAGCAGTGAAAGGAGCAATCCGGGACTAGCGGGTTCCCTGAGAGATACGCAGTATTTT | TRBV2 | TRBD2 | TRBJ2-3 | -
CASSSLWLRNEQFF | TGTGCCAGCAGCTCACTCTGGCTCAGGAATGAGCAGTTCTTC | TRBV11-1 | - | TRBJ2-1 | -
CAWSGSGSLGYEQYF | TGTGCCTGGAGTGGGTCCGGGTCTTTGGGGTACGAGCAGTACTTC | TRBV30 | - | TRBJ2-7 | -